This TCR beta chain was recorded in a study of patients and donors after allogeneic stem cell transplantation. From the RT-PCR reads, TCRdb called clonotypes with MiXCR, one entry per CDR3 protein. This sample has roughly 200,000 distinct CDR3 sequences, with 38% found just once. V lost 1 base, J lost 0 bases, and 4 bases lay in between. CDR1 LGHNA and CDR2 YNFKEQ come from the germline V gene. The CDR3 totals 14 residues. V is TRBV4-2 and J is TRBJ1-3; no clear D gene. This TCR was recovered from a human donor who was either an allogeneic HSCT recipient or a stem cell or donor lymphocyte infusion donor (not recorded which). It is not recorded whose cells these are; they may come from a transplant donor. Sequencing was done on a sample of blood, either unsorted or a sorted T cell fraction (not recorded which). DNA of the CDR3: TGTGCCAGCAGCCAAGTGGGCTCTGGAAACACCATATATTTT. Translating it yields CASSQVGSGNTIYF.